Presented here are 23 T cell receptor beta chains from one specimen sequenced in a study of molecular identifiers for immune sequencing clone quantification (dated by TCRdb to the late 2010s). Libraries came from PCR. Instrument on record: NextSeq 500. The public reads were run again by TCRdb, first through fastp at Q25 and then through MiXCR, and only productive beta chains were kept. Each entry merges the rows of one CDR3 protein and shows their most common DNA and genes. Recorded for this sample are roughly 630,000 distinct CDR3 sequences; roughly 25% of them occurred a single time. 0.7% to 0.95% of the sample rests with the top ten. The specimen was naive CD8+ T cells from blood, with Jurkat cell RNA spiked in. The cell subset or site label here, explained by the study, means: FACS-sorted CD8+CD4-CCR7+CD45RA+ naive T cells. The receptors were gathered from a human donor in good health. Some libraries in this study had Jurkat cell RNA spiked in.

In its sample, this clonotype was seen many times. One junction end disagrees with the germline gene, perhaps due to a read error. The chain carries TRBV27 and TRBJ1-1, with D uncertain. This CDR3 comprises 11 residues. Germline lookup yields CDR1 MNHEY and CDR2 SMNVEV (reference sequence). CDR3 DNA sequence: TGTGCCAGCATGCTGAACCCTGAAGCTTTCTTT. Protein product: CASMLNPEAFF.

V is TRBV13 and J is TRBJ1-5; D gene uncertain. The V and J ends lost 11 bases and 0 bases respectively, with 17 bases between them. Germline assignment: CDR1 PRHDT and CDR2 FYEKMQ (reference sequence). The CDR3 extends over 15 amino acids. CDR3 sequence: CARRLTRNSNQPQHF. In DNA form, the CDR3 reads TGTGCCCGCCGCTTAACCCGCAATAGCAATCAGCCCCAGCATTTT.

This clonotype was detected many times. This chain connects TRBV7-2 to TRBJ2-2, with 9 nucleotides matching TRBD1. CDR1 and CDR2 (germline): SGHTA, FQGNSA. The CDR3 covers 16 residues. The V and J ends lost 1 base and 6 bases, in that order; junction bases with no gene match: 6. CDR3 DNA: TGTGCCAGCAGCTTAGACCCATACAGGGGGCCCGGGGAGCTGTTTTTT. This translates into CASSLDPYRGPGELFF. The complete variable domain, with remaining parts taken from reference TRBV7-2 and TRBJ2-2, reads GAGVSQSPSNKVTEKGKDVELRCDPISGHTALYWYRQSLGQGLEFLIYFQGNSAPDKSGLPSDRFSAERTGGSVSTLTIQRTQQEDSAVYLCASSLDPYRGPGELFFGEGSRLTVL.

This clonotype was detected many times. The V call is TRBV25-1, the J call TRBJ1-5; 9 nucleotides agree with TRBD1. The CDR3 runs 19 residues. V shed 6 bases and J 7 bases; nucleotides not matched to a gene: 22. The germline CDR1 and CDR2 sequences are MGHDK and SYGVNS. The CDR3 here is CASRKLRDRVIPIRQPQHF. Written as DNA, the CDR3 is TGTGCCAGCAGGAAGCTTCGGGACAGGGTAATTCCTATTCGCCAGCCCCAGCATTTT.

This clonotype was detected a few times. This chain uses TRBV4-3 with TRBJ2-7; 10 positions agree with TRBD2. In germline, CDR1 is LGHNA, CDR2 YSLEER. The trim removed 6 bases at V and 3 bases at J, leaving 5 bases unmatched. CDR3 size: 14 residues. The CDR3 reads CASSYGTSDYEQYF. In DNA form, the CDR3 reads TGCGCCAGCAGTTACGGGACTAGCGACTACGAGCAGTACTTC.

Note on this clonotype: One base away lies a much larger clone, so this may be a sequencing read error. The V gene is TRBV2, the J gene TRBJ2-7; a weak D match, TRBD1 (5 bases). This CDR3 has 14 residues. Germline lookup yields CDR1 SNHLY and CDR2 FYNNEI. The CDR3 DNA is TGTGCCAGCAGTGCCCAGGGCCCGTCCTACGAGCAGCACTTC. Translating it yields CASSAQGPSYEQHF.

CDR3 residues: CASSHAGDNEQFF. CDR3 sequence (DNA): TGTGCCAGCAGCCACGCGGGGGACAATGAGCAGTTCTTC. V is TRBV3-1 and J is TRBJ2-1; 7 bases are shared with TRBD2. Unmatched junction bases numbered 1, after V lost 3 bases and J lost 5 bases. The CDR3 loop spans 13 amino acids. From germline, CDR1 is LGHDT and CDR2 YNNKEL (reference sequence).

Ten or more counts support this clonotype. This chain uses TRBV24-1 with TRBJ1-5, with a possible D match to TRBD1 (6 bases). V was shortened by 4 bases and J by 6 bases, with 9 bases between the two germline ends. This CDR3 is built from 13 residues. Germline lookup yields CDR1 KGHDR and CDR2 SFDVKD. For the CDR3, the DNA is TGTGCCACCAGTGAGGCAGGGGTTCAGCCCCAGCATTTT. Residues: CATSEAGVQPQHF.

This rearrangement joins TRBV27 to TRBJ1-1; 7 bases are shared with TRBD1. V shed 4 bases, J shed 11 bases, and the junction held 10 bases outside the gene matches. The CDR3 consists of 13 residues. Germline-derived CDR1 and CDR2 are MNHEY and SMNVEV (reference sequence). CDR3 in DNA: TGTGCCAGCAGTTCCATCGACAGGGAAGAGGCTTTCTTT. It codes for CASSSIDREEAFF.

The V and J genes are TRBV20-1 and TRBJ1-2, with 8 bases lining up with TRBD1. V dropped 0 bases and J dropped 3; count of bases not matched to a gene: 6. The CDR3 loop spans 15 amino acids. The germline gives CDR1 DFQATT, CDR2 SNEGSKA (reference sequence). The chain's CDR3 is CSAREEDRADYGYTF. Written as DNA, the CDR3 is TGCAGTGCTAGAGAAGAGGACAGGGCTGACTATGGCTACACCTTC.

The DNA for the CDR3 is TGCGCCAGCAGCCACCGCCAGGAAAACTACGAGCAGTACTTC. Protein product: CASSHRQENYEQYF. The V gene is TRBV4-1, the J gene TRBJ2-7; D is unresolved. Germline CDR1 MGHRA, CDR2 YSYEKL. The CDR3 has 14 residues. V shed 3 bases and J shed 3 bases, with 12 bases lying between them.

CDR3 region: CASRPSIGGSYGYTF. The CDR3 DNA sequence: TGTGCCAGCAGACCTTCGATAGGAGGCAGCTATGGCTACACCTTC. The gene calls are TRBV28 and TRBJ1-2; D is uncertain. This CDR3 region has 15 residues. Germline V CDR1 and CDR2: MDHEN, SYDVKM. Trimming removed 6 bases at V and 4 bases at J, with 18 bases between.

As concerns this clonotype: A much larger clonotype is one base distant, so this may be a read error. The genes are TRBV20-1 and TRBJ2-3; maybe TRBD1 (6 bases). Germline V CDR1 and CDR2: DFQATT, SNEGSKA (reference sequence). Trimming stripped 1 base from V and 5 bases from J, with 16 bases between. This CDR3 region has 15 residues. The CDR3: CSARARTGRVDTQYF. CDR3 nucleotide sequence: TGCAGTGCTAGAGCTAGAACAGGGCGGGTAGATACGCAGTATTTT.

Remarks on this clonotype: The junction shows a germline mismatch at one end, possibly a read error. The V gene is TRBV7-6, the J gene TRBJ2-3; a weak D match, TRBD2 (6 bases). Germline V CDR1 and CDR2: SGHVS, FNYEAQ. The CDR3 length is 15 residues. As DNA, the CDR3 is TGTGCCAGCAGCTTAGCGGGCGGGGACTCAGATACGCGGTATTTT. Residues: CASSLAGGDSDTRYF.

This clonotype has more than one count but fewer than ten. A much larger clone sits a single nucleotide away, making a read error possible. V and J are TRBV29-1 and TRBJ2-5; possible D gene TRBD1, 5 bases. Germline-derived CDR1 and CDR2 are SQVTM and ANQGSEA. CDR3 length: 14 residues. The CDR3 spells CGVVGAYGEETQYF. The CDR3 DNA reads TGCGGCGTTGTAGGGGCCTACGGAGAAGAGACCCAGTACTTC.

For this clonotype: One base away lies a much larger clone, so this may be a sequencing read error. The chain's CDR3 is CASSQHVRPDSGNTTYF. The CDR3 DNA sequence: TGCGCCAGCAGCCAACACGTCCGACCGGACTCTGGAAACACCACATATTTT. The rearrangement uses TRBV4-3 and TRBJ1-3; no clear D gene. Germline V gene lookup returns CDR1 LGHNA and CDR2 YSLEER. The CDR3 loop spans 17 amino acids.

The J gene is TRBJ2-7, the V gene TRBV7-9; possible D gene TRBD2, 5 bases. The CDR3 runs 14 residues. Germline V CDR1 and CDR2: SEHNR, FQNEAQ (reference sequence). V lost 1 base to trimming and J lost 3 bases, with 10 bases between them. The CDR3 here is CASSLGGFGYEQYF. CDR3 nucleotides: TGTGCCAGCAGCTTAGGAGGGTTCGGCTACGAGCAGTACTTC.

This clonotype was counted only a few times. Written as DNA, the CDR3 is TGTGCCAGCAGAACCAACCGGGACGGGTCCTACGAGCAGTACTTC. Its protein is CASRTNRDGSYEQYF. The V gene is TRBV27, the J gene TRBJ2-7; the D gene could be TRBD1 or TRBD2 (5 bases each). V lost 6 bases, J lost 1 base, and 16 bases lay in between. The CDR3 contains 15 residues. Germline V gene data show CDR1 as MNHEY and CDR2 as SMNVEV (reference sequence).

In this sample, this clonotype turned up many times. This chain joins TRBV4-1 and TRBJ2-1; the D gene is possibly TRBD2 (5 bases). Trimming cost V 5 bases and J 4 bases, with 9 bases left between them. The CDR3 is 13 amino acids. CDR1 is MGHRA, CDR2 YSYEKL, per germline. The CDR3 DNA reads TGCGCCAGCAGCGACGGGAATTACAATGAGCAGTTCTTC. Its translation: CASSDGNYNEQFF.

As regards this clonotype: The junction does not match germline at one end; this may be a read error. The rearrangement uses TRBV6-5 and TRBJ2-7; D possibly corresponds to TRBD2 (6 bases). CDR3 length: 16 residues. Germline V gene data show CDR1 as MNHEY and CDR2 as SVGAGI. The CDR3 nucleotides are TGTGCCAACAGTCCGGAAGGACTATCTGATGCCTACGAGCAGTACTTC. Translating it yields CANSPEGLSDAYEQYF.

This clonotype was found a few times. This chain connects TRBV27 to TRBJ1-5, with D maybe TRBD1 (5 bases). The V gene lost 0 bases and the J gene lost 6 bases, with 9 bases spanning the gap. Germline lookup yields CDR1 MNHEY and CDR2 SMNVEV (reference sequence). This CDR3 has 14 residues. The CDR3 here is CASSLSQGIQPQHF. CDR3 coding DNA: TGTGCCAGCAGTTTATCTCAGGGAATTCAGCCCCAGCATTTT.

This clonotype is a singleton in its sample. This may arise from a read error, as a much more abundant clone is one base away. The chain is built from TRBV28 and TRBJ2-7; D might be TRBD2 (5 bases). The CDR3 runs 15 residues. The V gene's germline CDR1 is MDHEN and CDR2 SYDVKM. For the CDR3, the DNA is TGTGCCAGCACCACCATAGGCGGGTCCTCCTACGCGCAGTACTTC. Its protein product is CASTTIGGSSYAQYF.

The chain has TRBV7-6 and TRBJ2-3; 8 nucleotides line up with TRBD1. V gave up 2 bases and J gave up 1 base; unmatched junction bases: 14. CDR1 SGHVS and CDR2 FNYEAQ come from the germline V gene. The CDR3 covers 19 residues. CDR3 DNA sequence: TGTGCCAGCAGCTTAACGGGACAGGAGACGGCGTTTGGCACAGATACGCAGTATTTT. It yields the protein CASSLTGQETAFGTDTQYF.